This T cell receptor beta chain was captured in a study of blood T cells in healthy people across ages. Alongside a J-beta primer mix, a sample-barcoded 5' primer served in a second PCR lasting about 7 to 12 cycles. One entry per CDR3 protein, called by TCRdb with MiXCR from the 5' RACE reads. The profile shows about 1.4 million distinct CDR3 sequences, approximately 59% of them singletons. Germline assignment: CDR1 MNHNY and CDR2 SVGAGI (reference sequence). This CDR3 spans 14 amino acids. In regard to this clonotype: At one boundary the junction diverges from the germline segment, which might be a read error.

The chain links TRBV6-6 to TRBJ2-1; either TRBD1 or TRBD2 may fit D (5 bases each). This clonotype was obtained from a man younger than 35 in good health. Sequences were obtained from blood. CDR3: CACSYGTGYNEQFF. As DNA, the CDR3 is TGTGCCTGCAGTTATGGGACCGGATACAATGAGCAGTTCTTC.